A selection of T cell receptor beta chains follows, all from one sample in a study of blood T cell repertoires in COVID-19. Some clones are missing from TCRdb's copy, which holds only in-frame ones; the method was immunoSEQ multiplex PCR. The table includes fewer than 150,000 clones, around 81% detected once. The sample consisted of peripheral blood. The source of these receptors is a human donor in a cohort sampled during active COVID-19. Each CDR3 is given with its conserved first and last residue. The order of the fields is D gene, V gene, J gene, clone size, CDR3 DNA, CDR3 protein. D genes are given only for firm matches. Size tells how often a clone was seen (once, few, many) or the class of an expanded clone, and some rows leave it out.

TRBD2	TRBV12-5	TRBJ2-2	-	TGTGCTAGTGGTACGGGACTAGCGGGGGCCGGGGACGCCGGGGAGCTGTTTTTT	CASGTGLAGAGDAGELFF
-	TRBV27	TRBJ1-2	-	TGTGCCAGCAGTTTGGCCCCGACAGGAGTTAACTATGGCTACACCTTC	CASSLAPTGVNYGYTF
-	TRBV9	TRBJ1-3	-	TGTGCCAGCAGCGAGCGGGGCTCGAGCTCTGGAAACACCATATATTTT	CASSERGSSSGNTIYF
-	TRBV5-1	TRBJ2-3	-	TGCGCCAGCAGCTCCCTGGGTGGGAGCGCCACAGATACGCAGTATTTT	CASSSLGGSATDTQYF
TRBD1	TRBV6-1	TRBJ1-1	-	TGTGCCAGCAGTGACAGGGGGATCACTGAAGCTTTCTTT	CASSDRGITEAFF
TRBD1	TRBV5-1	TRBJ1-6	-	TGCGCCAGCAGTTGGGGACAGAATAATTCACCCCTCCACTTT	CASSWGQNNSPLHF
TRBD1	TRBV6-5	TRBJ2-2	-	TGTGCCAGCTCCCGGGACAGGGGGGCCGCCGGGGAGCTGTTTTTT	CASSRDRGAAGELFF
-	TRBV30	TRBJ1-5	-	TGTGCCTGGAGTAGGAAAGGGGAAGGCAATCAGCCCCAGCATTTT	CAWSRKGEGNQPQHF
-	TRBV7-2	TRBJ1-3	-	TGTGCCAGCAGCTTAGCCCCTCCTGGAAACACCATATATTTT	CASSLAPPGNTIYF
TRBD1	TRBV6-6	TRBJ2-7	once	TGTGCCAGCAGCCTCCGGGACAGGGGTCCCTACGAGCAGTACTTC	CASSLRDRGPYEQYF
TRBD2	TRBV5-1	TRBJ2-1	few	TGCGCCAGCAGCTCCGGGATAGCGGGGGGGGAGGAGCAGTTCTTC	CASSSGIAGGEEQFF
TRBD2	TRBV5-1	TRBJ2-1	-	TGCGCCAGCAGCTTGGTTTTGCAGCGGGGGGGACAAAATGAGCAGTTCTTC	CASSLVLQRGGQNEQFF
-	TRBV28	TRBJ2-5	-	TGTGCCAGCAGGACAGTCCAAGAGACCCAGTACTTC	CASRTVQETQYF
-	TRBV5-5	TRBJ2-2	-	TGTGCCAGCAGCTTGGGGGCCAGAAACACCGGGGAGCTGTTTTTT	CASSLGARNTGELFF
-	TRBV5-1	TRBJ1-1	-	TGCGCCAGCCGACCCTTGGGCGCGAGGGAGCACACTGAAGCTTTCTTT	CASRPLGAREHTEAFF
TRBD1	TRBV7-9	TRBJ1-4	few	TGTGCCAGCAGCCCAAGACAGGGATATGAAAAACTGTTTTTT	CASSPRQGYEKLFF
TRBD1	TRBV7-9	TRBJ1-2	-	TGTGCCAGCAGCCAACTAGGGGGCGCCAACTATGGCTACACCTTC	CASSQLGGANYGYTF
TRBD1	TRBV7-3	TRBJ1-1	-	TGTGCCAGCAGCCCAGGACAGGTCATGAACACTGAAGCTTTCTTT	CASSPGQVMNTEAFF
-	TRBV11-1	TRBJ2-7	-	TGTGCCAGCAGCTTACACAGATTGAGCTCCTACGAGCAGTACTTC	CASSLHRLSSYEQYF
-	TRBV5-1	TRBJ2-5	-	TGCGCCAGCAGCGGAGGCGCCCGGAATGTGGGAGAGACCCAGTACTTC	CASSGGARNVGETQYF
TRBD1	TRBV5-1	TRBJ1-2	-	TGCGCCAGCAGCTTGGGACAGGGTTTTTCTGGCTACACCTTC	CASSLGQGFSGYTF
-	TRBV28	TRBJ1-4	once	TGTGCCAGCACCCCCGGGAGCGGGTCTGAAAAACTGTTTTTT	CASTPGSGSEKLFF
-	TRBV19	TRBJ2-6	-	TGTGCCAGTAGTCCAGGAGACAGGTCTGGGGCCAACGTCCTGACTTTC	CASSPGDRSGANVLTF
-	TRBV12-3/TRBV12-4	TRBJ1-1	-	TGTGCCAGCAGCCCAGGCATGAACACTGAAGCTTTCTTT	CASSPGMNTEAFF
-	TRBV19	TRBJ1-6	-	TGTGCCAGTAGTTCCCGGGGGGGGTCACCCCTCCACTTT	CASSSRGGSPLHF
-	TRBV11-1	TRBJ2-3	-	TGTGCCAGCAGCTTAGAGGCCCCAGGGCCCACAGATACGCAGTATTTT	CASSLEAPGPTDTQYF
-	TRBV6-5	TRBJ1-5	-	TGTGCCAGCATTGGGACACTGTATAGCAATCAGCCCCAGCATTTT	CASIGTLYSNQPQHF
TRBD1	TRBV3-1/TRBV3-2	TRBJ1-4	-	TGTGCCAGCAGCCCCGGGACAGGGAACGAAAAACTGTTTTTT	CASSPGTGNEKLFF
-	TRBV5-6	TRBJ1-6	many	TGTGCCAGCAGCTGGGGGGGGCCGAATTCACCCCTCCACTTT	CASSWGGPNSPLHF
-	TRBV5-4	TRBJ1-1	-	TGTGCCAGCAGCCCCCGGGACACTGAAGCTTTCTTT	CASSPRDTEAFF
-	TRBV18	TRBJ2-1	-	TGTGCCAGCTCACGACTTGGGGGCATTTACAATGAGCAGTTCTTC	CASSRLGGIYNEQFF
TRBD1	TRBV6-6	TRBJ2-7	-	TGTGCCAGCAGTTCCGGGACAGGGAAGGGCGACGAGCAGTACTTC	CASSSGTGKGDEQYF
-	TRBV12-3/TRBV12-4	TRBJ2-3	-	TGTGCCAGCAGTTTAGCGGCCTCGGGAGCGCAGTATTTT	CASSLAASGAQYF
-	TRBV6-2/TRBV6-3	TRBJ2-7	-	TGTGCCAGCAGTTACTCGGGGCGGGGGCCTACCTACGAGCAGTACTTC	CASSYSGRGPTYEQYF
-	TRBV7-3	TRBJ2-1	-	TGTGCCAGCAGCCCCAGAACAGGGATAAATGAGCAGTTCTTC	CASSPRTGINEQFF
-	TRBV5-1	TRBJ2-2	once	TGCGCCAGCAGCCAAGGAGGGGCCGCCGGGGAGCTGTTTTTT	CASSQGGAAGELFF
-	TRBV5-6	TRBJ1-2	-	TGTGCCAGCAGCTTGAACCCCACCGAGCAGGCCTATGGCTACACCTTC	CASSLNPTEQAYGYTF
TRBD1	TRBV5-1	TRBJ2-6	-	TGCGCCAGCAGCTTAGAACCGGGACAGGGTTCCAACGTCCTGACTTTC	CASSLEPGQGSNVLTF
TRBD1	TRBV5-4	TRBJ1-6	-	TGTGCCAGCAGCCCGCGACAGGGGGCAGGTTCACCCCTCCACTTT	CASSPRQGAGSPLHF
-	TRBV5-1	TRBJ2-7	-	TGCGCCAGCAGCTTGGTCCCGGACGAGCAGTACTTC	CASSLVPDEQYF
TRBD2	TRBV7-9	TRBJ2-7	-	TGTGCCAGCCTACTTACCCTCGGGTCGGGAGGCGAGCAGTACTTC	CASLLTLGSGGEQYF
TRBD2	TRBV7-6	TRBJ2-5	-	TGTGCCAGCAGCTTCTGGACTAGCGGTCAAGAGACCCAGTACTTC	CASSFWTSGQETQYF